The sequence of this T cell receptor beta chain was determined in a study of T cell repertoires in cytomegalovirus infection. Study in general: Both a matching HLA type and CMV infection were indicated by public TCR beta signatures.

On this clonotype itself: Its antigen is not identified.

Germline V gives CDR1 MNHGY, CDR2 SAAAGT. V was trimmed by 2 bases and J by 8 bases, leaving 18 bases between them. The CDR3 extends over 16 amino acids. TCRdb used MiXCR to reprocess the reads, holding one entry per CDR3 protein. The repertoire holds some 38,000 distinct CDR3 sequences, with about 52% as singletons. This clonotype was sampled from a human donor in good health (CMV status not recorded). Some clones in this sample may be carry-over from other donors' samples. Here the sequenced sample was CD8+ T cells from cultured PBMCs, taken from culture after CMV antigen stimulation. This chain joins TRBV6-8 and TRBJ1-4; weak D call: TRBD1 (5 bases). DNA of the CDR3: TGTGCCAGCAGTTACACGCCCGCAGGGAGAGGGGAAAAACTGTTTTTT. The encoded protein is CASSYTPAGRGEKLFF.